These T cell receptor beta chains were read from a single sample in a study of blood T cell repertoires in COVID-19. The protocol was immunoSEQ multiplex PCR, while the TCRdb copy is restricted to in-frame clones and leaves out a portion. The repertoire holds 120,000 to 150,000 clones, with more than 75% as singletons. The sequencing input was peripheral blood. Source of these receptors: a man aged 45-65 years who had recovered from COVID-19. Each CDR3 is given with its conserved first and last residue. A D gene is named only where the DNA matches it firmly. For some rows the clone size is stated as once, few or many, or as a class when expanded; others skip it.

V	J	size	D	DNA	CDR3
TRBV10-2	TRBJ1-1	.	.	TGCGCCAGCGGCGAGGGTGTCACTGAAGCTTTCTTT	CASGEGVTEAFF
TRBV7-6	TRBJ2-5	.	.	TGTGCCAGCAGCTCAACCGGGACTCGACAAGAGACCCAGTACTTC	CASSSTGTRQETQYF
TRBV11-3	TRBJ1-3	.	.	TGTGCCAGCAGCCTCGGGGCGGCGGGAGGAAACACCATATATTTT	CASSLGAAGGNTIYF
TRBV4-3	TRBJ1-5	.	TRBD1	TGCGCCAGCAGCCAAGATTCAGACAGGGGACGCCAGCCCCAGCATTTT	CASSQDSDRGRQPQHF
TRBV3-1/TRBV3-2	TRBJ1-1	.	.	TGTGCCAGCAGCGATCGGGGGGGAACTGAAGCTTTCTTT	CASSDRGGTEAFF
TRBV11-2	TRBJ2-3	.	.	TGTGCCAGCAGCTTAGGGCTGCAATTGGATACGCAGTATTTT	CASSLGLQLDTQYF
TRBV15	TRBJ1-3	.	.	TGTGCCACCAGCAGAGATAGGGGCAGGTCTGGAAACACCATATATTTT	CATSRDRGRSGNTIYF
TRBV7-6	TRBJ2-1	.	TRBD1	TGTGCCAGCAGCTTAGTAATGGGACAGTACAATGAGCAGTTCTTC	CASSLVMGQYNEQFF
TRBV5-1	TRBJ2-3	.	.	TGCGCCAGCAGCTTGGCCGGGGGACCCACAGATACGCAGTATTTT	CASSLAGGPTDTQYF
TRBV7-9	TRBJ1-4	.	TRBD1	TGTGCCAGCAGCTTACGACAGGGGGGTAATGAAAAACTGTTTTTT	CASSLRQGGNEKLFF
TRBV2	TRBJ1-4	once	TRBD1	TGTGCCAGCAGGCGGGACAGGGATGAAAAACTGTTTTTT	CASRRDRDEKLFF
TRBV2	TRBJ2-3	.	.	TGTGCCAGCAGCCGGGACATCACAGATACGCAGTATTTT	CASSRDITDTQYF
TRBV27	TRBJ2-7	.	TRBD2	TGTGCCAGCAGTTTAAGCCTCGCGGGGGTCTACGAGCAGTACTTC	CASSLSLAGVYEQYF
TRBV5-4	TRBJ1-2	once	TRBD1	TGTGCCAGCAGCCAAGTACAGGGGGGCAACTATGGCTACACCTTC	CASSQVQGGNYGYTF
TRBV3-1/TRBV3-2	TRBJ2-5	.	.	TGTGCCAGCAGCCAAGGTGGGCAGGGGTTTAAGACCCAGTACTTC	CASSQGGQGFKTQYF
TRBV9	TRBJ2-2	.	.	TGTGCCAGCATGGCGGGCGCCGGGGAGCTGTTTTTT	CASMAGAGELFF
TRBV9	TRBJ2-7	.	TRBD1	TGTGCCAGCAGCGGAGGACAGGGGCCCTACGAGCAGTACTTC	CASSGGQGPYEQYF
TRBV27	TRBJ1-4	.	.	TGTGCCAGCAGTTTAGGGCAGGGAGGGAATGAAAAACTGTTTTTT	CASSLGQGGNEKLFF
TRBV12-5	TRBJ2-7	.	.	TGTGCTAGTGGTTCGCCCGGGACATATCTACCCTACGAGCAGTACTTC	CASGSPGTYLPYEQYF
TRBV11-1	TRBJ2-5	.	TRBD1	TGTGCCAGCAGCGGACAGGGCGTAGTACCTTACTTC	CASSGQGVVPYF